What follows are 14 T cell receptor beta chains derived from one specimen sequenced in a study of shared clonotypes between healthy human individuals. Clones were read by immunoSEQ multiplex PCR, and TCRdb kept only the in-frame ones, dropping some. In the table there are fewer than 2.5 million clones, approximately 93% of which are singletons. The sequenced sample was naive CD4+ T cells from PBMCs. Subset indicated: CD45RA+ positively selected. All receptors derive from a young man in good health. Some clones in this sample may be carry-over from other donors' samples.

The chain carries TRBV7-2 and TRBJ1-2; D is ambiguous. CDR3 size: 13 residues. CDR1 SGHTA and CDR2 FQGNSA come from the germline V gene. V lost 5 bases to trimming and J lost 2 bases, with 9 bases between them. The CDR3, as DNA: TGTGCCAGCAGCCGTGACCAGAACTATGGCTACACCTTC. As protein: CASSRDQNYGYTF.

The chain employs TRBV2 and TRBJ2-1; D not resolved. From germline, CDR1 is SNHLY and CDR2 FYNNEI. The CDR3 has 12 residues. Trimming cost V 5 bases and J 8 bases, with 10 bases left between them. The CDR3 loop is CASSTLGDEQFF. The CDR3 DNA is TGTGCCAGCAGTACACTTGGCGATGAGCAGTTCTTC.

The rearrangement links TRBV28 to TRBJ2-1, with TRBD1 matching over 9 bases. This CDR3 is 13 amino acids long. Looked up from germline, CDR1 is MDHEN and CDR2 is SYDVKM. V was pared by 10 bases and J by 7 bases, with 8 bases of the junction left unmatched. The CDR3 protein is CATKQGARNEQFF. CDR3 DNA: TGTGCCACGAAACAGGGGGCGCGGAATGAGCAGTTCTTC.

The chain recombines TRBV4-1 with TRBJ2-1, with D tentatively TRBD2 (6 bases). The CDR3 consists of 15 residues. Germline V gene lookup returns CDR1 MGHRA and CDR2 YSYEKL. Trimming cost V 4 bases and J 4 bases, with 14 bases left between them. This CDR3 is CASSLPGTRYNEQFF. The CDR3 DNA sequence: TGCGCCAGCAGCCTACCCGGGACTCGATACAATGAGCAGTTCTTC.

CDR3 nucleotides: TGTGCCTGGGGGCTCACAGATACGCAGTATTTT. Translating gives CAWGLTDTQYF. This chain connects TRBV30 to TRBJ2-3; the D is unclear. CDR3 length equals 11 residues. Germline V gene sequence: CDR1 GTSNPN, CDR2 SVGIG (reference sequence). The ends were cut back, 5 bases at V and 2 bases at J, with 5 bases in the middle.

The rearrangement uses TRBV5-1 and TRBJ1-2; the D is unclear. Germline V CDR1 and CDR2: SGHRS, YFSETQ. The CDR3 length is 13 residues. The V and J ends lost 7 bases and 2 bases respectively, with 12 bases between them. This chain's CDR3 is CASGPRFNYGYTF. CDR3 coding DNA: TGCGCCAGCGGCCCCCGCTTCAACTATGGCTACACCTTC.

The chain joins TRBV18 to TRBJ1-1; weak D call: TRBD1 (6 bases). The CDR3 length is 14 residues. The germline V gene encodes CDR1 KGHSH and CDR2 LQKENI. Trimming stripped 3 bases from V and 8 bases from J, with 16 bases between. CDR3 protein: CASSPFNRETEAFF. As DNA, the CDR3 is TGTGCCAGCTCACCTTTCAACAGGGAAACAGAAGCTTTCTTT. The full variable domain, in which reference TRBV18 and TRBJ1-1 provide the parts outside the CDR3, is NAGVMQNPRHLVRRRGQEARLRCSPMKGHSHVYWYRQLPEEGLKFMVYLQKENIIDESGMPKERFSAEFPKEGPSILRIQQVVRGDSAAYFCASSPFNRETEAFFGQGTRLTVV.

The chain is built from TRBV5-6 and TRBJ2-1; weak D call: TRBD2 (5 bases). Germline V gene lookup returns CDR1 SGHDT and CDR2 YYEEEE. The CDR3 consists of 12 residues. Trimming stripped 3 bases from V and 15 bases from J, with 16 bases between. This chain's CDR3 is CASSSGPGWRFF. The CDR3 DNA follows: TGTGCCAGCAGCTCAGGACCGGGATGGAGGTTCTTC. Variable domain in full (rest from reference TRBV5-6 and TRBJ2-1): DAGVTQSPTHLIKTRGQQVTLRCSPKSGHDTVSWYQQALGQGPQFIFQYYEEEERQRGNFPDRFSGHQFPNYSSELNVNALLLGDSALYLCASSSGPGWRFFGPGTRLTVL.

This chain connects TRBV5-4 to TRBJ2-3; TRBD1 is a possible D gene (6 bases). Looked up from germline, CDR1 is SGHNT and CDR2 is YYREEE (reference sequence). Trimming cost V 0 bases and J 1 base, with 12 bases left between them. The CDR3 is 16 amino acids. CDR3: CASSLAPGQGTDTQYF. The CDR3 DNA reads TGTGCCAGCAGCTTGGCCCCGGGACAAGGCACAGATACGCAGTATTTT.

The V gene is TRBV7-3, the J gene TRBJ2-7; D is unclear. The CDR3 loop spans 13 amino acids. Trimming cost V 4 bases and J 5 bases, with 12 bases left between them. Germline V gene data show CDR1 as SGHTA and CDR2 as FQGTGA. This CDR3 reads CASSSRYADEQYF. Written as DNA, the CDR3 is TGTGCCAGCAGCTCCCGTTACGCCGACGAGCAGTACTTC.

The rearrangement links TRBV5-8 to TRBJ2-3, with 7 positions matching TRBD1. The CDR3 runs 17 residues. Trimming removed 4 bases from V and 0 bases from J; junction bases left unmatched: 11. Germline CDR1 reads SGHTS; CDR2 reads YDEGEE. CDR3 sequence reads: CASSPGQALTSTDTQYF. CDR3 DNA sequence: TGTGCCAGCAGCCCTGGACAGGCGTTAACTAGCACAGATACGCAGTATTTT.

This rearrangement joins TRBV6-1 to TRBJ1-2, with D hard to call. The V gene's germline CDR1 is MNHNS and CDR2 SASEGT. This CDR3 comprises 15 residues. Deletions cut 3 bases from V and 6 bases from J, with 17 bases between. As DNA, the CDR3 is TGTGCCAGCAGTGAGGTTGTACTTACTGAACATGGCTACACCTTC. Translation gives CASSEVVLTEHGYTF.

V and J are TRBV30 and TRBJ2-7; the D gene is possibly TRBD2 (6 bases). Per the germline V gene, CDR1 is GTSNPN and CDR2 is SVGIG (reference sequence). The CDR3 sequence is 13 residues long. The V and J ends lost 4 bases and 6 bases respectively, with 16 bases between them. CDR3 nucleotides: TGTGCCTGGACCCCCGGGGGAGACGCCGAGCAGTACTTC. Its translation is CAWTPGGDAEQYF.

The chain joins TRBV7-2 to TRBJ1-1; a weak D match, TRBD1 (6 bases). The V gene lost 5 bases and the J gene lost 6 bases, with 13 bases spanning the gap. This CDR3 has 13 amino acids. CDR1 is SGHTA, CDR2 FQGNSA, per germline. As DNA, the CDR3 is TGTGCCAGCAGCAAGGGGGGTTATTCTGAAGCTTTCTTT. Translating gives CASSKGGYSEAFF.